Following are 24 T cell receptor beta chains from one sample sequenced in a study of CD8 T cells in ankylosing spondylitis (dated by TCRdb to about 2017). Library method: 5' RACE. Sequencing was performed on an Illumina HiSeq 2500. The public reads were reanalyzed by TCRdb: fastp trimming at Q25, MiXCR alignment, in-frame beta chains only. Rows are combined by CDR3 protein, so each entry shows the most common genes and DNA. A total of roughly 160,000 distinct CDR3 sequences appear in this sample, 9.5% to 13% of them only once. The top ten clonotypes cover roughly 28% of the sample. The sequencing sample was made of blood, either unsorted or a sorted T cell fraction (not recorded which). Every receptor here comes from a male donor with ankylosing spondylitis or in good health (not recorded which).

In its sample, this clonotype was seen many times. The chain uses TRBV4-2 and TRBJ2-1, with 14 bases lining up with TRBD2. Trimming removed 3 bases from V and 6 bases from J; junction bases left unmatched: 1. This CDR3 spans 15 amino acids. Germline V gene sequence: CDR1 LGHNA, CDR2 YNFKEQ. The CDR3 DNA is TGTGCCAGCAGCCAGGGACTAGCGGGAGTCAATGAGCAGTTCTTC. The encoded protein is CASSQGLAGVNEQFF.

This clonotype was seen repeatedly, ten times or more. The chain combines TRBV5-1 with TRBJ1-5, with a possible D match to TRBD1 (5 bases). Trimming removed 0 bases from V and 6 bases from J, with 13 bases in between. The germline V gene has CDR1 SGHRS and CDR2 YFSETQ. This CDR3 has 15 amino acids. DNA of the CDR3: TGCGCCAGCAGCTTGGCAGGGTATGAAGGTCAGCCCCAGCATTTT. It yields the protein CASSLAGYEGQPQHF.

This clonotype was seen ten or more times. The chain has TRBV5-5 and TRBJ1-1, with D uncertain. The CDR3 is 12 residues long. V lost 0 bases to trimming and J lost 8 bases, with 8 bases between them. The germline gives CDR1 SGHKS, CDR2 YYEKEE (reference sequence). The CDR3 DNA is TGTGCCAGCAGCTTGGCGTGGGCCGAAGCTTTCTTT. It translates to CASSLAWAEAFF.

In its sample, this clonotype was seen a few times. The chain combines TRBV30 with TRBJ1-3, with TRBD1 matching 8 bases. Germline CDR1 GTSNPN, CDR2 SVGIG (reference sequence). The V segment lost 4 bases and the J segment 2 bases; nucleotides outside the gene matches: 4. The length of the CDR3 is 14 residues. In DNA, the CDR3 is TGTGCCTGGACCGGACAGGGACCTGGAAACACCATATATTTT. Residues: CAWTGQGPGNTIYF.

This clonotype turned up a few times. The J gene is TRBJ2-7, the V gene TRBV27, with 9 bases identical to TRBD2. In germline, CDR1 is MNHEY, CDR2 SMNVEV (reference sequence). The V segment lost 3 bases and the J segment 4 bases; nucleotides outside the gene matches: 4. This CDR3 comprises 14 residues. CDR3 protein: CASSFVAGAYEQYF. CDR3 coding DNA: TGTGCCAGCAGTTTTGTAGCGGGAGCGTACGAGCAGTACTTC.

The rearrangement uses TRBV3-1 and TRBJ2-3; D is unresolved. Trimming stripped 0 bases from V and 0 bases from J, with 4 bases between. Germline V lookup: CDR1 LGHDT, CDR2 YNNKEL (reference sequence). The CDR3 has 14 amino acids. The CDR3: CASSQDTSTDTQYF. CDR3 sequence (DNA): TGTGCCAGCAGCCAAGATACTAGCACAGATACGCAGTATTTT.

The chain's CDR3 is CASSLVGAGAGELFF. Here the CDR3 DNA reads TGCGCCAGCAGCTTGGTTGGCGCAGGGGCCGGGGAGCTGTTTTTT. The rearrangement uses TRBV5-1 and TRBJ2-2; maybe TRBD1 (6 bases). The germline CDR1 and CDR2 sequences are SGHRS and YFSETQ. The CDR3 length is 15 residues. V was cut by 0 bases and J by 6 bases, with 12 bases left in between.

This clonotype was counted many times. V gene TRBV25-1 combines with J gene TRBJ2-2; 9 bases align to TRBD1. V lost 1 base, J lost 5 bases, and 5 bases stayed unmatched. From germline, CDR1 is MGHDK and CDR2 SYGVNS. The CDR3 is made up of 16 amino acids. The CDR3 DNA is TGTGCCAGCAGTGAATTGGGACAGGGAGGAACCGGGGAGCTGTTTTTT. Encoded protein: CASSELGQGGTGELFF.

This clonotype has a count of ten or more. J is TRBJ1-3 and V is TRBV5-1, with TRBD1 identical over 7 bases. Germline CDR1 SGHRS, CDR2 YFSETQ. V lost 4 bases, J lost 4 bases, and 5 bases stayed unmatched. The CDR3 loop spans 14 amino acids. CDR3 sequence (DNA): TGCGCCAGCAGCGAGACAGGGCCCGGAAACACCATATATTTT. Amino acids: CASSETGPGNTIYF.

This chain links TRBV7-2 with TRBJ2-3; D is ambiguous. This CDR3 spans 15 amino acids. Looked up from germline, CDR1 is SGHTA and CDR2 is FQGNSA. Trimming removed 1 base from V and 6 bases from J, with 14 bases in between. CDR3 nucleotide sequence: TGTGCCAGCAGCTTAGTTCCTGGTGGGGATGATACGCAGTATTTT. Its translation: CASSLVPGGDDTQYF.

Ten or more counts support this clonotype. The chain combines TRBV9 with TRBJ2-2, with TRBD2 matching 14 bases. CDR3 length equals 15 residues. V was clipped by 5 bases and J by 7 bases; unmatched bases: 4. Germline loops: CDR1 SGDLS, CDR2 YYNGEE. The CDR3 is CASRGTSGRIGELFF. The CDR3 nucleotides read TGTGCCAGCAGAGGGACTAGCGGGAGAATCGGGGAGCTGTTTTTT.

Many counts were recorded for this clonotype. The chain carries TRBV10-3 and TRBJ1-6; no definite D call. Germline CDR1 is ENHRY and CDR2 is SYGVKD. CDR3 size: 14 residues. V was shortened by 4 bases and J by 5 bases, with 9 bases between the two germline ends. CDR3 sequence reads: CAISVSSDNSPLHF. DNA for the CDR3: TGTGCCATCAGTGTTTCGTCCGATAATTCACCCCTCCACTTT.

This clonotype came up many times. J is TRBJ2-5 and V is TRBV5-1, with 8 bases matching TRBD2. The V segment lost 3 bases and the J segment 6 bases; nucleotides outside the gene matches: 13. Germline V lookup: CDR1 SGHRS, CDR2 YFSETQ. The CDR3 runs to 16 residues. The chain's CDR3 is CASSSLLSGDAKTQYF. In nucleotides, the CDR3 is TGCGCCAGCAGCTCTTTACTTAGCGGGGACGCGAAGACCCAGTACTTC.

This clonotype occurred many times. V is TRBV5-1 and J is TRBJ2-2; no clear D. This CDR3 spans 15 amino acids. V lost 4 bases, J lost 0 bases, and 10 bases lay in between. Germline values: CDR1 SGHRS, CDR2 YFSETQ. CDR3 sequence reads: CASSQSFANTGELFF. The CDR3 bases are TGCGCCAGCAGCCAGTCGTTCGCGAACACCGGGGAGCTGTTTTTT.

This clonotype was recorded at least ten times. The gene calls are TRBV5-1 and TRBJ1-1, with 11 positions matching TRBD1. The germline V gene encodes CDR1 SGHRS and CDR2 YFSETQ. V gave up 3 bases and J gave up 1 base; unmatched junction bases: 2. This CDR3 comprises 15 residues. The CDR3 coding sequence is TGCGCCAGCAGCTGGACAGGGGGCAAGAACACTGAAGCTTTCTTT. The encoded protein is CASSWTGGKNTEAFF.

CDR3: CASRFTGVTSTDTQYF. The CDR3 DNA sequence: TGTGCCAGCAGATTCACAGGGGTCACTAGCACAGATACGCAGTATTTT. The gene calls are TRBV27 and TRBJ2-3, with 7 bases lining up with TRBD1. This CDR3 has 16 amino acids. V was clipped by 6 bases and J by 0 bases; unmatched bases: 9. Germline V gene lookup returns CDR1 MNHEY and CDR2 SMNVEV (reference sequence).

This clonotype was observed at least ten times. The rearrangement links TRBV3-1 to TRBJ1-1; 11 bases align to TRBD1. Losses at the gene ends were 4 bases for V and 12 bases for J; bases not matched to a gene: 13. This CDR3 is 15 amino acids long. Germline lookup yields CDR1 LGHDT and CDR2 YNNKEL (reference sequence). The CDR3 bases are TGTGCCAGCAGCCTTGGCATGAGGACAGGGGGCGTTCCTTTCTTT. It encodes CASSLGMRTGGVPFF.

This clonotype was counted ten times or more. The chain employs TRBV4-2 and TRBJ2-1; D is possibly TRBD2 (6 bases). V shed 4 bases and J shed 10 bases, with 23 bases lying between them. Germline V gene data show CDR1 as LGHNA and CDR2 as YNFKEQ. The CDR3 length is 16 residues. As DNA, the CDR3 is TGTGCCAGCAGCCGGGCTAGCGAAATCCTCGGAGAAGAGCAGTTCTTC. Protein sequence: CASSRASEILGEEQFF.

This clonotype was seen repeatedly, ten times or more. The V and J genes are TRBV27 and TRBJ2-1, with D possibly being TRBD2 (6 bases). The CDR3 sequence is 15 residues long. The V gene's germline CDR1 is MNHEY and CDR2 SMNVEV (reference sequence). V lost 7 bases to trimming and J lost 3 bases, with 16 bases between them. Here the CDR3 DNA reads TGTGCCAGCACCACGGGGGACTCCCTCTACAATGAGCAGTTCTTC. Translation gives CASTTGDSLYNEQFF.

This clonotype has at least ten counts. The chain combines TRBV5-8 with TRBJ2-1, with a possible D match to TRBD1 (5 bases). Deletions cut 5 bases from V and 7 bases from J, with 10 bases between. Germline lookup yields CDR1 SGHTS and CDR2 YDEGEE. This CDR3 comprises 12 residues. CDR3 loop: CASSLQVNEQFF. CDR3 nucleotide sequence: TGTGCCAGCAGTCTACAGGTAAATGAGCAGTTCTTC.

This clonotype was seen ten or more times. CDR3 in DNA: TGTGCCAGCAGCAGAGAACCGACAGGAAGCACAGATACGCAGTATTTT. It translates to CASSREPTGSTDTQYF. This chain joins TRBV21-1 and TRBJ2-3; the table assigns TRBD1, which was not confirmed against the DNA. TRBV21-1 is tagged as a pseudogene. The CDR3 contains 16 residues.

This clonotype was counted between two and nine times. J is TRBJ1-5 and V is TRBV20-1; no clear D gene. V was clipped by 0 bases and J by 3 bases, with 9 bases between them. The CDR3 loop spans 14 amino acids. From germline, CDR1 is DFQATT and CDR2 SNEGSKA (reference sequence). Here the CDR3 reads CSAREGSINQPQHF. CDR3 nucleotides: TGCAGTGCTAGAGAGGGCAGTATCAATCAGCCCCAGCATTTT.

This clonotype was detected ten times or more. The V and J genes are TRBV12-3 or TRBV12-4 and TRBJ2-3; D is uncertain. V dropped 0 bases and J dropped 6 bases, with 10 bases sitting between them. This CDR3 is 14 amino acids long. CDR3 DNA sequence: TGTGCCAGCAGTTTAGCGGGATATCGGGATACGCAGTATTTT. This encodes CASSLAGYRDTQYF.

The rearrangement joins TRBV7-2 to TRBJ2-3, with unresolved D. CDR1 SGHTA and CDR2 FQGNSA come from the germline V gene. V lost 2 bases and J lost 0, with 6 bases in between. The CDR3 runs to 14 residues. The CDR3 here is CASSLFGSTDTQYF. The DNA for the CDR3 is TGTGCCAGCAGCTTATTCGGAAGCACAGATACGCAGTATTTT. The whole variable domain, remainder taken from reference TRBV7-2 and TRBJ2-3, is GAGVSQSPSNKVTEKGKDVELRCDPISGHTALYWYRQSLGQGLEFLIYFQGNSAPDKSGLPSDRFSAERTGGSVSTLTIQRTQQEDSAVYLCASSLFGSTDTQYFGPGTRLTVL.